This T cell receptor (beta chain) originates from a study of T cell responses to AZD1222 COVID-19 vaccine (dated by TCRdb to the early 2020s). In terms of the full investigation: AZD1222 recipients with second doses at about 4 weeks or about 12 weeks were pooled, because spike-specific TCR depth and breadth did not differ between schedules. TCR sequencing covered 233 trial participants: some 210 given two doses of AZD1222 and approximately 25 given two doses of MenACWY control vaccine. Enrollment into the trials was organized by age into subgroups of 18-55, 56-69 and 70-plus years, and those subgroups contained roughly 140, 27 and 60 TCR-sequenced participants, respectively. On the study overall, not on this receptor specifically: CD4 TCRs associated with the vaccine covered the entire spike protein, and the dominant responses were in regions 160-218 and 743-854. After two AZD1222 doses, both the breadth and the depth of spike-specific TCRs were significantly higher than at day 0 and than in MenACWY recipients. In the small 56-69-year group, the increase in depth fell short of significance, most likely because of low power. Reportedly, close to half of the unique spike-specific TCRs recognized epitopes lying outside the regions that are mutated in the B.1.351 and B.1.1.7 variants. Participants were mostly white British, with more females than males. The authors suggested clonal diversity may have been underestimated. Because no day 14 peak-response samples were available, the repertoires could be characterized only after the peak T cell response. Only 5 to 7 AZD1222 recipients were SARS-CoV-2 seropositive at baseline, limiting conclusions about previously exposed vaccinees.

The germline V gene specifies SGHTA as CDR1 and FQGNSA as CDR2. At the junction V is shortened by 5 bases and J by 4 bases; bases outside the gene matches: 15. The CDR3 numbers 19 residues from cysteine through phenylalanine. The only DNA kept is the CDR3, 57 bases in frame from the first base. With respect to this clone: No antigen is known for it. Per-base quality was not reported, and no clone a single base away is much larger than it.

The CDR3 regions of human TCRbeta chains were analyzed by immunosequencing. As for how the authors treated the data: Repertoire TCRs were checked for matches against a reference library of SARS-CoV-2-specific TCRs that had been generated using the MIRA antigen-specificity platform. Breadth was defined as the fraction of unique TCRs that were SARS-CoV-2-associated, and depth was defined as the fraction of total T cells that were SARS-CoV-2-associated. Using the MIRA data, each spike-specific TCR was mapped to the spike region that the TCR reacts to and placed in a CD4 or CD8 class. Log10-transformed breadth and depth values were compared by one-way ANOVA with Sidak's multiple comparisons tests. Entries here come from immuneACCESS through TCRdb and include only in-frame sequences with V and J called. Some clones fail to appear in such tables; in the studies checked, an unresolved V gene covers under half of the shortfall, and the cause of the remainder is unknown. V, J and clone size reflect that table, while D and trimming were determined from the DNA. The sample table shows under 150,000 clones, and more than 90% are seen once. The leading ten clones occupy about 3% of the sample.

Interpreted using the paper, the time point label stands for: baseline before first vaccination. Vaccinee samples were obtained from the UK trials COV001 and COV002, which included a single-blind randomized controlled phase 2/3 trial of AZD1222 (ChAdOx1 nCoV-19) in healthy adults. For TCRbeta chain sequencing, PBMC samples from trial participants were taken at day 0 and at day 28 after the second dose. This chain is built from TRBV7-2 and TRBJ2-3; a stretch of 13 junction bases matches TRBD2. This specimen was peripheral blood, taken on day 0 of AZD1222 vaccination. The receptor's source is an adult in good health. The CDR3 corresponds to CASSPLGLAGTRRADTQYF. The sequenced DNA: TGTGCCAGCAGCCCTCTGGGACTAGCGGGGACCCGGAGGGCAGATACGCAGTATTTT.